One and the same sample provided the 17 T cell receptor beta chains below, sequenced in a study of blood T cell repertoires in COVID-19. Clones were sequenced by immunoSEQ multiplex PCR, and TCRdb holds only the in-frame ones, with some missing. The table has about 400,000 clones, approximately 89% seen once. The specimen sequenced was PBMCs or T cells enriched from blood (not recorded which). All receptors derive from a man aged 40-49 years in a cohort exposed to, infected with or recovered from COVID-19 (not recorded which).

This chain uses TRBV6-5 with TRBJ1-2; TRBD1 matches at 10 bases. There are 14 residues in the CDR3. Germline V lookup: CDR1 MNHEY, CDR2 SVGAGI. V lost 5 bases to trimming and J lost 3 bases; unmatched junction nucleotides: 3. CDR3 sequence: CASSRQGAYYGYTF. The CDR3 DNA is TGTGCCAGCAGTCGACAGGGGGCTTACTATGGCTACACCTTC.

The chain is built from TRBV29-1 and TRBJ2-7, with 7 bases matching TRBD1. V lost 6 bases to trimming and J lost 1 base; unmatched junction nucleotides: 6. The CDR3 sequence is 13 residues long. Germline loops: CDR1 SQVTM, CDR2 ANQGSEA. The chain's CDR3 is CSVRTGRSYEQYF. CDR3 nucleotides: TGCAGCGTCCGGACAGGCCGATCCTACGAGCAGTACTTC.

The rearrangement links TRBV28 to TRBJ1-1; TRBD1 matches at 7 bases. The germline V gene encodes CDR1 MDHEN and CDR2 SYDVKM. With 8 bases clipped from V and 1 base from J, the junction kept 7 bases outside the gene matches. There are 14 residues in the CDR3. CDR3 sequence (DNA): TGTGCCAGCCTACCGGGACAGAAGAACACTGAAGCTTTCTTT. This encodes CASLPGQKNTEAFF.

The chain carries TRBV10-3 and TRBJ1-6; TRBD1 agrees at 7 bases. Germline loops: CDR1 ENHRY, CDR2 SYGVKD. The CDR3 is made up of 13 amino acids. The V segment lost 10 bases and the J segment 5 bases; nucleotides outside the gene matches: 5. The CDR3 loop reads CASLGTDNSPLHF. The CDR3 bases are TGTGCCAGCCTCGGGACAGATAATTCACCCCTCCACTTT.

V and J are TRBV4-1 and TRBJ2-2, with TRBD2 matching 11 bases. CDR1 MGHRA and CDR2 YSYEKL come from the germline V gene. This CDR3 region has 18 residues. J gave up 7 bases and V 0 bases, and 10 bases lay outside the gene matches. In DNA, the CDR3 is TGCGCCAGCAGCCAAGATGCGACTAGCGGGGAGTTAAGCGGGGAGCTGTTTTTT. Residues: CASSQDATSGELSGELFF.

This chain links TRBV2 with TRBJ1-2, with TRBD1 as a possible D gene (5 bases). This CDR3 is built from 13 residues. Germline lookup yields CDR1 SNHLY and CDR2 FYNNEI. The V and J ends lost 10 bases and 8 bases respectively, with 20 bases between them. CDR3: CATTVAGLGGYTF. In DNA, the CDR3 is TGTGCCACTACGGTAGCAGGGCTTGGGGGCTACACCTTC.

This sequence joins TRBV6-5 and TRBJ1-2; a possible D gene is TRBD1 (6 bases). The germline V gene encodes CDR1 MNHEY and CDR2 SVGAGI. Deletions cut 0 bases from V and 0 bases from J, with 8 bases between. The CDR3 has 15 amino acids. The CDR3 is CASSYSDSPNYGYTF. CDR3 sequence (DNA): TGTGCCAGCAGTTACTCGGACAGCCCTAACTATGGCTACACCTTC.

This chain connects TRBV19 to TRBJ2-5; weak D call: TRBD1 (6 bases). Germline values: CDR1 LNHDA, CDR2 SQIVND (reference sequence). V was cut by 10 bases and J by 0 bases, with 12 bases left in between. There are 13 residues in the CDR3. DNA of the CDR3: TGTGCCACCGCAACAGGGAACCAAGAGACCCAGTACTTC. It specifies CATATGNQETQYF.

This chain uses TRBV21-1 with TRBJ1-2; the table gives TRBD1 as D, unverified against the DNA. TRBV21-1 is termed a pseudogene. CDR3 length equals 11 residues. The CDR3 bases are TGTGCCAGCAGCAAAGAATCGACAGCCACCTTC. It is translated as CASSKESTATF.

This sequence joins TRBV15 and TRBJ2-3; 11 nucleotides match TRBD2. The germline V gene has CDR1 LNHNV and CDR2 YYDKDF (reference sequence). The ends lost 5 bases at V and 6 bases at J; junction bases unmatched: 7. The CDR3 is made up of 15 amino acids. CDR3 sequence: CATSARLAGGDTQYF. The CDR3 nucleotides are TGTGCCACCAGCGCGCGTCTAGCGGGAGGCGATACGCAGTATTTT. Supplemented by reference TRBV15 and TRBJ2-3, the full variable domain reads DAMVIQNPRYQVTQFGKPVTLSCSQTLNHNVMYWYQQKSSQAPKLLFHYYDKDFNNEADTPDNFQSRRPNTSFCFLDIRSPGLGDTAMYLCATSARLAGGDTQYFGPGTRLTVL.

This CDR3 reads CASTKAGTNTGELFF. The DNA of the CDR3 is TGTGCCAGCACCAAAGCGGGTACGAACACCGGGGAGCTGTTTTTT. This chain uses TRBV3-1 (or the pseudogene TRBV3-2) with TRBJ2-2; weak D call: TRBD2 (6 bases). This CDR3 spans 15 amino acids. Trimming left V 7 bases short and J 0 bases short, with 12 bases between. The V gene's germline CDR1 is LGHDT and CDR2 YNNKEL (reference sequence).

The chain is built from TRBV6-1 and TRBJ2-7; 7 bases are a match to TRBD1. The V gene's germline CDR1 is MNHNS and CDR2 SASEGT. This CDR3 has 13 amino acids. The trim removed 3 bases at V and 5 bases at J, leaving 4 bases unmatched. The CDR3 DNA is TGTGCCAGCAGTGACAGGGGGACCCACGAGCAGTACTTC. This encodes CASSDRGTHEQYF.

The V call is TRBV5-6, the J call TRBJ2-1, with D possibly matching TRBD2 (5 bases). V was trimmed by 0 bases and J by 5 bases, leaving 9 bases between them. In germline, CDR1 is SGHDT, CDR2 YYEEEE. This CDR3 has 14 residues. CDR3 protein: CASSLATSDNEQFF. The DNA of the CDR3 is TGTGCCAGCAGCTTGGCCACTAGTGACAATGAGCAGTTCTTC. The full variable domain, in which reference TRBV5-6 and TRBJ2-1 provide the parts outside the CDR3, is DAGVTQSPTHLIKTRGQQVTLRCSPKSGHDTVSWYQQALGQGPQFIFQYYEEEERQRGNFPDRFSGHQFPNYSSELNVNALLLGDSALYLCASSLATSDNEQFFGPGTRLTVL.

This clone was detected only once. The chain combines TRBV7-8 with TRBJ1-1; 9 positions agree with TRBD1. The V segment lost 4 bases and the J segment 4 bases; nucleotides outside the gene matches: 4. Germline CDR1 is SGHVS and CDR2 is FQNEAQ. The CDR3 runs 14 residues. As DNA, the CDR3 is TGTGCCAGCAGCTGGGGACAGGGCAGCACTGAAGCTTTCTTT. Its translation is CASSWGQGSTEAFF.

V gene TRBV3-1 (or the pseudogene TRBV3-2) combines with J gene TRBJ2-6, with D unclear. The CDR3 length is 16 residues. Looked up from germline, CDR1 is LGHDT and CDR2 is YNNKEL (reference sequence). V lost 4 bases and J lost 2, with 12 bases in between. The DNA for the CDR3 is TGTGCCAGCAGCCCCCCCCTCCGGGCTGGGGCCAACGTCCTGACTTTC. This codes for CASSPPLRAGANVLTF.

CDR3 loop: CASSPGLAGYTGELFF. In DNA form, the CDR3 reads TGTGCCAGCAGCCCGGGACTAGCGGGGTACACCGGGGAGCTGTTTTTT. This sequence joins TRBV3-1 (or the pseudogene TRBV3-2) and TRBJ2-2; 13 bases fit TRBD2. The junction had 2 bases not matched to a gene; V was cut back by 4 bases and J by 3 bases. CDR1 LGHDT and CDR2 YNNKEL come from the germline V gene (reference sequence). The CDR3 extends over 16 amino acids.

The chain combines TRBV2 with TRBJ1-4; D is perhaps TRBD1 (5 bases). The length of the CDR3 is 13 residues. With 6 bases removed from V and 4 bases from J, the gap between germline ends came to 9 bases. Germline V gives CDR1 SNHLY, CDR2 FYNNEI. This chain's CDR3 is CASRLQDNEKLFF. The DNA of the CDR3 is TGTGCCAGCAGGCTACAGGATAATGAAAAACTGTTTTTT. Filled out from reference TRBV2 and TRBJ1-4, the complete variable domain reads EPEVTQTPSHQVTQMGQEVILRCVPISNHLYFYWYRQILGQKVEFLVSFYNNEISEKSEIFDDQFSVERPDGSNFTLKIRSTKLEDSAMYFCASRLQDNEKLFFGSGTQLSVL.